The 5 T cell receptor beta chains below were found in one sample sequenced in a study of blood T cell repertoires in COVID-19. Libraries were prepared by immunoSEQ multiplex PCR; TCRdb keeps only in-frame clonotypes and omits some of them. The profile covers about 200,000 clones, with almost 90% appearing a single time and 0.62% taken by the ten largest. Sequencing was performed on peripheral blood. The source of these receptors is a man aged 45-65 years with acute or convalescent COVID-19.

This clone was seen once. The gene calls are TRBV5-1 and TRBJ2-7; TRBD2 is a possible D gene (6 bases). The CDR3 length is 16 residues. Trimming cost V 4 bases and J 6 bases, with 23 bases left between them. Germline CDR1 reads SGHRS; CDR2 reads YFSETQ. DNA of the CDR3: TGCGCCAGCAGCCGTTCCCTAGGTAGCGGTGTAGTCGAGCAGTACTTC. Protein: CASSRSLGSGVVEQYF.

This chain connects TRBV7-3 to TRBJ1-5; the D gene is possibly TRBD1 (5 bases). Trimming removed 1 base at V and 15 bases at J, with 16 bases between. The CDR3 is 13 amino acids. In germline, CDR1 is SGHTA, CDR2 FQGTGA. The CDR3 DNA is TGTGCCAGCAGCTTAAAACCTGGGACTCCGCCGCATTTT. Translation: CASSLKPGTPPHF.

CDR3 nucleotide sequence: TGTGCCAGCAGCCTGGACAGAGCCTACGAGCAGTACGTC. Translation gives CASSLDRAYEQYV. The chain has TRBV5-8 and TRBJ2-7; perhaps TRBD1 as D (6 bases). Per germline, CDR1 SGHTS and CDR2 YDEGEE. Trimming stripped 4 bases from V and 2 bases from J, with 10 bases between. The CDR3 covers 13 residues.

A few counts support this clone. V usage is TRBV7-8 and J usage is TRBJ2-3; 14 bases match TRBD2. V lost 4 bases to trimming and J lost 3 bases; unmatched junction nucleotides: 3. The CDR3 extends over 16 amino acids. Per the germline V gene, CDR1 is SGHVS and CDR2 is FQNEAQ. In nucleotides, the CDR3 is TGTGCCAGCAGCTCGGGACTAGCGGGAGTAACAGATACGCAGTATTTT. It is translated as CASSSGLAGVTDTQYF.

The chain uses TRBV28 and TRBJ1-6, with 8 bases fitting TRBD1. The CDR3 is 15 amino acids. The germline CDR1 and CDR2 sequences are MDHEN and SYDVKM. Losses at the gene ends were 4 bases for V and 14 bases for J; bases not matched to a gene: 13. CDR3 sequence (DNA): TGTGCCAGCAGTTCGTCCCGACAGGGGATTGGATCCCTCCACTTT. Translation: CASSSSRQGIGSLHF.